The clone carrying this T cell receptor beta chain has a count of ten or more. Its target is unknown. The sample comes from a study of early T cells in non-severe SARS-CoV-2 infection. Study findings and constraints: Anti-spike CD8 responses were favored in VDJdb matching, and private and CD4 specificities were missed.

The trim removed 6 bases at V and 7 bases at J, leaving 6 bases unmatched. The CDR3 is 14 residues long. A single record per CDR3 protein comes from TCRdb applying MiXCR to the 5' RACE reads. This sample carries roughly 40,000 distinct CDR3 sequences, around 3.6% of them seen once, and the ten largest clones take more than 2.5%. This rearrangement joins TRBV12-3 or TRBV12-4 to TRBJ1-4, with 9 bases identical to TRBD1. The clonotype comes from an adult who was a healthcare worker with PCR-confirmed SARS-CoV-2 infection or an uninfected control (not recorded which). Source material: whole blood. Here the CDR3 DNA reads TGTGCCAGCAGGCTTGGGACAGGGTCTGAAAAACTGTTTTTT. Its protein is CASRLGTGSEKLFF.